This T cell receptor beta chain was observed in a study of T cell repertoires in cytomegalovirus infection. Study-wide background: The public TCR beta signatures pointed to both CMV infection and matching HLA type.

From the reads, TCRdb called clonotypes with MiXCR, one entry per CDR3 protein. The sample has approximately 750,000 distinct CDR3 sequences, under 40% seen once; the top ten hold around 3%. There are a few counts of this clonotype. The antigen remains undetermined. Study-wide findings and caveats: Based on cumulative public TCR beta family frequency, carriers of CMV plus the relevant HLA were identified.

Germline V gene sequence: CDR1 SGHAT, CDR2 FQNNGV. The CDR3 sequence is 18 residues long. The J segment lost 2 bases and the V segment lost 5 bases, leaving 10 bases of the junction unmatched. This clonotype originated in a human donor in good health (CMV status not recorded). Some clones in this sample may be carry-over from other donors' samples. Sequenced sample: PBMCs. This chain joins TRBV11-2 and TRBJ1-6; TRBD1 matches at 9 bases. The CDR3 is CASSTGQGGLPYNSPLHF. In nucleotides, the CDR3 is TGTGCCAGCAGCACGGGACAGGGCGGGTTACCCTATAATTCACCCCTCCACTTT. The full variable domain, completed using reference TRBV11-2 and TRBJ1-6, is EAGVAQSPRYKIIEKRQSVAFWCNPISGHATLYWYQQILGQGPKLLIQFQNNGVVDDSQLPKDRFSAERLKGVDSTLKIQPAKLEDSAVYLCASSTGQGGLPYNSPLHFGNGTRLTVT.